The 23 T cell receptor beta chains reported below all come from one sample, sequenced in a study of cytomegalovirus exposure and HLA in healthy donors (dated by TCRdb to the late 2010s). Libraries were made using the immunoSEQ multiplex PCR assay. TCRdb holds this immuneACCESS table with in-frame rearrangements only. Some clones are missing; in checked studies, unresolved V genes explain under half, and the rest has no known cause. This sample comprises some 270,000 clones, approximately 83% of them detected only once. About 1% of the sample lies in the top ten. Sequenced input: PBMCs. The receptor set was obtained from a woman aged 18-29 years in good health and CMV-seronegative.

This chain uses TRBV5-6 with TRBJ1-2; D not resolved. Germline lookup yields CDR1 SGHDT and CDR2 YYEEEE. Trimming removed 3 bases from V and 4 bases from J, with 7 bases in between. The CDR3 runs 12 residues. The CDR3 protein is CASSSRGYGYTF. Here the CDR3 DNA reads TGTGCCAGCAGCTCACGCGGCTATGGCTACACCTTC.

The CDR3 DNA reads as TGTGCCAGCAGCCGGTCGGACTGGGGGGGCTATGGCTACACCTTC. Protein sequence: CASSRSDWGGYGYTF. The rearrangement uses TRBV7-9 and TRBJ1-2, with a tentative D call TRBD1 (5 bases). The CDR3 has 15 residues. Germline CDR1 and CDR2: SEHNR and FQNEAQ (reference sequence). V lost 5 bases, J lost 4 bases, and 17 bases lay in between.

The CDR3 DNA follows: TGCGCCAGCAGCCAAGAACAGGGTAGCAACGAGCAGTACTTC. Encoded protein: CASSQEQGSNEQYF. V and J are TRBV4-1 and TRBJ2-7, with a possible D match to TRBD1 (6 bases). V was trimmed by 0 bases and J by 5 bases, leaving 11 bases between them. This CDR3 comprises 14 residues. CDR1 is MGHRA, CDR2 YSYEKL, per germline.

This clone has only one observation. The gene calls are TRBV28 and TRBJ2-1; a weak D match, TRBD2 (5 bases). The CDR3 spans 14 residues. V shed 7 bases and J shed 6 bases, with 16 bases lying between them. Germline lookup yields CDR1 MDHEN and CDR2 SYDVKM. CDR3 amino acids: CASKSGSISNEQFF. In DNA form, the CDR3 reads TGTGCCAGCAAGTCGGGGAGTATCTCCAATGAGCAGTTCTTC. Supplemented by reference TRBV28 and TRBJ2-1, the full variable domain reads DVKVTQSSRYLVKRTGEKVFLECVQDMDHENMFWYRQDPGLGLRLIYFSYDVKMKEKGDIPEGYSVSREKKERFSLILESASTNQTSMYLCASKSGSISNEQFFGPGTRLTVL.

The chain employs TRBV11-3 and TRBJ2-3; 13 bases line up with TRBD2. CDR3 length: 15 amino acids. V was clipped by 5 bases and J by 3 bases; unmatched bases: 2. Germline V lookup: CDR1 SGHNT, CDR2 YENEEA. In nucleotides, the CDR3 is TGTGCCAGCAGCCCGACTAGCGGGAGGACAGATACGCAGTATTTT. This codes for CASSPTSGRTDTQYF.

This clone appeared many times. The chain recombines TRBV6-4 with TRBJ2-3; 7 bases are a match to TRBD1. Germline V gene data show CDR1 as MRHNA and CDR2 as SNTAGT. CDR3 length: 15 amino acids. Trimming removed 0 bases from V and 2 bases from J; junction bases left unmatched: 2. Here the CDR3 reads CASSDSDRPTDTQYF. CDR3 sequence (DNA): TGTGCCAGCAGTGACTCGGACAGGCCCACAGATACGCAGTATTTT.

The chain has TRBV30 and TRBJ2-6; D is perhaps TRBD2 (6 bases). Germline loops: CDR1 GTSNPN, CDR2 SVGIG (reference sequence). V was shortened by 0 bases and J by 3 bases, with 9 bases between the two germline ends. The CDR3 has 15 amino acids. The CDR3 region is CAWSVGGNGANVLTF. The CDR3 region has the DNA TGTGCCTGGAGTGTGGGGGGTAATGGGGCCAACGTCCTGACTTTC.

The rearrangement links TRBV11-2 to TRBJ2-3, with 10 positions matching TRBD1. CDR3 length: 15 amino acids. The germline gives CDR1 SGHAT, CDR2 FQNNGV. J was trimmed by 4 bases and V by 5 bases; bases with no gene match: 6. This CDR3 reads CASSRQGAGADTQYF. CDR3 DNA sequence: TGTGCCAGCAGCCGACAGGGGGCAGGGGCAGATACGCAGTATTTT.

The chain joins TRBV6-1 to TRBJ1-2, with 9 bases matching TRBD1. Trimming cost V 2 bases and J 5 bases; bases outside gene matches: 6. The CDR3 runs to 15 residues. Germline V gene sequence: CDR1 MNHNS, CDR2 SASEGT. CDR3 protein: CASSESATGGYGYTF. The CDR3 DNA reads TGTGCCAGCAGTGAATCCGCGACAGGGGGATATGGCTACACCTTC.

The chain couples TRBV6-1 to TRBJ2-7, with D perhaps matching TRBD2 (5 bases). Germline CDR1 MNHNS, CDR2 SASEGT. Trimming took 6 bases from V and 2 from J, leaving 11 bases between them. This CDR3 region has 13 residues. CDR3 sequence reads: CASSLDGTYEQYF. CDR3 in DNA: TGTGCCAGCAGCCTAGACGGGACCTACGAGCAGTACTTC.

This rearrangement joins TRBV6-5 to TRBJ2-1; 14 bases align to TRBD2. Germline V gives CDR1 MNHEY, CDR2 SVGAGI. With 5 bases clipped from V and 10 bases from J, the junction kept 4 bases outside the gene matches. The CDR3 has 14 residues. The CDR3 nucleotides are TGTGCCAGCAGTCCGGGACTAGCGGGAGACGAGCAGTTCTTC. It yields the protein CASSPGLAGDEQFF.

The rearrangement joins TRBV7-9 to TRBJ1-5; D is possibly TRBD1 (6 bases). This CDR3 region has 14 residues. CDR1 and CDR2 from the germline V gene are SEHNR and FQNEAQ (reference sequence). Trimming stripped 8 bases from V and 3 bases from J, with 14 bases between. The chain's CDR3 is CASDIGGANQPQHF. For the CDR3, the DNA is TGTGCCAGCGACATCGGGGGGGCCAATCAGCCCCAGCATTTT.

CDR3 bases: TGCGCCAGCAGCCCCCCAGGGGGCTGGGAGACCCAGTACTTC. Protein product: CASSPPGGWETQYF. This sequence joins TRBV4-1 and TRBJ2-5; 8 bases agree with TRBD1. Germline-derived CDR1 and CDR2 are MGHRA and YSYEKL. The CDR3 consists of 14 residues. The V segment lost 4 bases and the J segment 5 bases; nucleotides outside the gene matches: 6.

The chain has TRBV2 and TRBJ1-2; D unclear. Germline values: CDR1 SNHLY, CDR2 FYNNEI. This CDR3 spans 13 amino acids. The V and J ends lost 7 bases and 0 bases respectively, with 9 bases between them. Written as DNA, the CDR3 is TGTGCCAGCATTGGGAGAGCTAACTATGGCTACACCTTC. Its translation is CASIGRANYGYTF. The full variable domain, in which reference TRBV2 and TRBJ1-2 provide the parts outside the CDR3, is EPEVTQTPSHQVTQMGQEVILRCVPISNHLYFYWYRQILGQKVEFLVSFYNNEISEKSEIFDDQFSVERPDGSNFTLKIRSTKLEDSAMYFCASIGRANYGYTFGSGTRLTVV.

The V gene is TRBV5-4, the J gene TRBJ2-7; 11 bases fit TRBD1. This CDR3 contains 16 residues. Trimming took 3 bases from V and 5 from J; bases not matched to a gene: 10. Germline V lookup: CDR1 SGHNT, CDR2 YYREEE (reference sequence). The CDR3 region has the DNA TGTGCCAGCAGCTGGGCCGGGACAGGGGGTCGCGACGAGCAGTACTTC. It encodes CASSWAGTGGRDEQYF. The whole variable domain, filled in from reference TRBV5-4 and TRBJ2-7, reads ETGVTQSPTHLIKTRGQQVTLRCSSQSGHNTVSWYQQALGQGPQFIFQYYREEENGRGNFPPRFSGLQFPNYSSELNVNALELDDSALYLCASSWAGTGGRDEQYFGPGTRLTVT.

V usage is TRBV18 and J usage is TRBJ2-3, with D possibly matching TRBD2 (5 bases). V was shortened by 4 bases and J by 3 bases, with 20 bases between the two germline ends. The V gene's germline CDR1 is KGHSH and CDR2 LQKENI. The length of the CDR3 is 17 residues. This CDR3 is CASSLEGGAFDTDTQYF. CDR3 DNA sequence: TGTGCCAGCTCACTTGAAGGAGGTGCATTTGATACAGATACGCAGTATTTT.

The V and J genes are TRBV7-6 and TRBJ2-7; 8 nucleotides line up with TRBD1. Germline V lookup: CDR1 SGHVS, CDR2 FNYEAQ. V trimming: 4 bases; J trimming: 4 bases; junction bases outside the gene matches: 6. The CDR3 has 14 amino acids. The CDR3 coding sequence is TGTGCCAGCAGCTCCGGGACAGGTGGTTACGAGCAGTACTTC. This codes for CASSSGTGGYEQYF.

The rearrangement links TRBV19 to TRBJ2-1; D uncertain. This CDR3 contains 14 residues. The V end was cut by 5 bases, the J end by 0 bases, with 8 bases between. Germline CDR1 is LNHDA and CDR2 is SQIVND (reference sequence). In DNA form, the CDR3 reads TGTGCCAGTAGTCCCAAGAGCTCCTACAATGAGCAGTTCTTC. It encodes CASSPKSSYNEQFF.

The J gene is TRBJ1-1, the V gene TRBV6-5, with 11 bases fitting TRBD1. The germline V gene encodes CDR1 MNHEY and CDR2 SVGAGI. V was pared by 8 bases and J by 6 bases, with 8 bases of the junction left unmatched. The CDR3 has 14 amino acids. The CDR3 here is CASLTSDRGPEAFF. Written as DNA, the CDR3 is TGTGCCAGCCTCACCTCGGACAGGGGGCCTGAAGCTTTCTTT.

CDR3 amino acids: CASSYSVSGGNQPQHF. DNA of the CDR3: TGTGCCAGCAGTTACTCAGTCAGTGGAGGCAATCAGCCCCAGCATTTT. The rearrangement links TRBV6-5 to TRBJ1-5; D unclear. This CDR3 contains 16 residues. CDR1 is MNHEY and CDR2 is SVGAGI in the germline V gene. V lost 0 bases, J lost 2 bases, and 11 bases lay in between.

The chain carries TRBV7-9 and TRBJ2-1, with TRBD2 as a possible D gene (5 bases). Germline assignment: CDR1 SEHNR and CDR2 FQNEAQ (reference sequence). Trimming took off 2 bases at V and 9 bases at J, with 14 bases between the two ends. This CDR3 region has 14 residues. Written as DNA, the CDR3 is TGTGCCAGCAGCTTACAGGCGGAGGCCCGTGAGCAGTTCTTC. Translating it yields CASSLQAEAREQFF.

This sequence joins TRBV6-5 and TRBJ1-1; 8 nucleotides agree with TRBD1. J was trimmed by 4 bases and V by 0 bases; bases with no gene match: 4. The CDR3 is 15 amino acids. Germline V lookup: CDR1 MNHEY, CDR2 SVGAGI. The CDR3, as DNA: TGTGCCAGCAGTTACTCGAACAGGGGGGGCACTGAAGCTTTCTTT. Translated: CASSYSNRGGTEAFF.

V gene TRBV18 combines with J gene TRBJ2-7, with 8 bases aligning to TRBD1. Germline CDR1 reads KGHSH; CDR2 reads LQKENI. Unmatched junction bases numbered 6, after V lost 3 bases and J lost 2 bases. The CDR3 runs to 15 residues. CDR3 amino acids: CASSPSTGAAYEQYF. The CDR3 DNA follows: TGTGCCAGCTCACCCTCGACAGGGGCGGCCTACGAGCAGTACTTC.